Below, 24 T cell receptor beta chains from the same sample are listed, as sequenced in a study of CD8+ T cells in alopecia areata. As to treatment: oral pan-JAK inhibitor, 5-10 mg twice daily. The authors extracted RNA and reverse transcribed it into cDNA as the sequencing template. Clones were sequenced by immunoSEQ multiplex PCR, and TCRdb holds only the in-frame ones, with some missing. The data show about 270,000 clones, with about three fifths seen just once and around 0.84% held by the top ten. The sample was CD4+ T cells sorted from blood, taken around week 53, from a patient treated with tofacitinib. The source is a human donor with alopecia areata.

This sequence joins TRBV7-2 and TRBJ2-7; D remains unclear. V lost 2 bases and J lost 6, with 17 bases in between. CDR3 size: 15 residues. CDR1 SGHTA and CDR2 FQGNSA come from the germline V gene. The CDR3 DNA reads as TGTGCCAGCAGCTTACGGGCAGGAGAGTCGATCGAGCAGTACTTC. Residues: CASSLRAGESIEQYF.

The V gene is TRBV9, the J gene TRBJ2-6; D not certain. The CDR3 spans 16 residues. Germline assignment: CDR1 SGDLS and CDR2 YYNGEE. The V gene lost 4 bases and the J gene lost 0 bases, with 11 bases spanning the gap. This CDR3 reads CASSKLGSSGANVLTF. In DNA form, the CDR3 reads TGTGCCAGCAGCAAATTGGGGTCCTCTGGGGCCAACGTCCTGACTTTC.

The rearrangement uses TRBV29-1 and TRBJ1-2; D remains ambiguous. Trimming removed 3 bases at V and 4 bases at J, with 12 bases between. There are 13 residues in the CDR3. The germline CDR1 and CDR2 sequences are SQVTM and ANQGSEA. CDR3 DNA: TGCAGCGTTGATTCTCCCGGAACCTATGGCTACACCTTC. This codes for CSVDSPGTYGYTF.

The rearrangement links TRBV15 to TRBJ2-3; 11 nucleotides agree with TRBD2. Germline CDR1 is LNHNV and CDR2 is YYDKDF (reference sequence). The V segment lost 0 bases and the J segment 5 bases; nucleotides outside the gene matches: 7. The CDR3 extends over 17 amino acids. In DNA, the CDR3 is TGTGCCACCAGCAGAGATCCTAGCGGGGGGCAGGGAGATACGCAGTATTTT. Translating it yields CATSRDPSGGQGDTQYF.

In regard to this clone: This CDR3 is also generated by other DNA sequences in the sample. The chain links TRBV30 to TRBJ2-3; unclear D gene. The CDR3 is 13 amino acids. Germline V gene lookup returns CDR1 GTSNPN and CDR2 SVGIG (reference sequence). The ends were cut back, 0 bases at V and 4 bases at J, with 8 bases in the middle. CDR3 sequence reads: CAWSVRGPDTQYF. CDR3 nucleotides: TGTGCCTGGAGTGTACGAGGACCAGATACGCAGTATTTT.

This chain joins TRBV29-1 and TRBJ1-1, with D tentatively TRBD1 (6 bases). Germline CDR1 SQVTM, CDR2 ANQGSEA. This CDR3 comprises 11 residues. Trimming took 6 bases from V and 4 from J, leaving 9 bases between them. The CDR3, as DNA: TGCAGCGTGACAGGCCGCACTGAAGCTTTCTTT. It is translated as CSVTGRTEAFF.

The chain joins TRBV9 to TRBJ2-5, with 10 bases fitting TRBD1. The J call may be mistaken, given a closer DNA end match to TRBJ2-7. CDR1 SGDLS and CDR2 YYNGEE come from the germline V gene. The CDR3 has 13 amino acids. CDR3 protein: CASSRDRGYEQYF. The DNA of the CDR3 is TGTGCCAGCAGCCGGGACAGGGGTTACGAGCAGTACTTC.

The chain has TRBV6-5 and TRBJ2-1, with 10 bases matching TRBD1. Trimming at V came to 8 bases and at J to 6 bases, leaving 10 bases not matched to a gene. Germline V lookup: CDR1 MNHEY, CDR2 SVGAGI. This CDR3 contains 15 residues. The CDR3 DNA sequence: TGTGCCAGCGCCCAGGCGGGACAGGGGATCAATGAGCAGTTCTTC. Translating it yields CASAQAGQGINEQFF.

In this sample, this clone turned up many times. The sample holds other DNA sequences that translate to the same CDR3. The chain is built from TRBV29-1 and TRBJ1-1; D gene unclear. Trimming stripped 7 bases from V and 1 base from J, with 4 bases between. CDR1 is SQVTM, CDR2 ANQGSEA, per germline. CDR3 length equals 10 residues. CDR3 protein: CSAQNTEAFF. The DNA for the CDR3 is TGCAGCGCACAGAACACTGAAGCTTTCTTT.

This clone appeared once. The chain is built from TRBV2 and TRBJ1-2; D is perhaps TRBD1 (5 bases). This CDR3 comprises 13 residues. CDR1 and CDR2 (germline): SNHLY, FYNNEI. The ends were cut back, 7 bases at V and 4 bases at J, with 13 bases in the middle. The CDR3 reads CASKGRALYGYTF. The CDR3 nucleotides are TGTGCCAGCAAGGGCAGGGCCCTCTATGGCTACACCTTC. The variable domain in full, completed from reference TRBV2 and TRBJ1-2, reads EPEVTQTPSHQVTQMGQEVILRCVPISNHLYFYWYRQILGQKVEFLVSFYNNEISEKSEIFDDQFSVERPDGSNFTLKIRSTKLEDSAMYFCASKGRALYGYTFGSGTRLTVV.

The table lists this clone with a few counts. Other DNA sequences in the sample encode the same CDR3. V usage is TRBV30 and J usage is TRBJ2-5; D remains unclear. The V end lost 0 bases, the J end lost 5 bases, and 7 bases lay between the germline ends. Germline V lookup: CDR1 GTSNPN, CDR2 SVGIG (reference sequence). This CDR3 has 12 residues. CDR3 coding DNA: TGTGCCTGGAGTGTTCTGGCCGAGACCCAGTACTTC. Protein: CAWSVLAETQYF. The complete variable domain, with remaining parts taken from reference TRBV30 and TRBJ2-5, reads SQTIHQWPATLVQPVGSPLSLECTVEGTSNPNLYWYRQAAGRGLQLLFYSVGIGQISSEVPQNLSASRPQDRQFILSSKKLLLSDSGFYLCAWSVLAETQYFGPGTRLLVL.

This clone turned up a few times. The J gene is TRBJ2-3, the V gene TRBV5-6, with 7 bases fitting TRBD2. Germline CDR1 reads SGHDT; CDR2 reads YYEEEE. The V and J ends lost 4 bases and 3 bases, in that order; junction bases with no gene match: 8. The CDR3 runs to 15 residues. The CDR3 DNA reads TGTGCCAGCAGCATAGGACTAGGCCCAACAGATACGCAGTATTTT. Protein sequence: CASSIGLGPTDTQYF.

The rearrangement uses TRBV9 and TRBJ1-2; D remains unclear. Germline values: CDR1 SGDLS, CDR2 YYNGEE. This CDR3 comprises 15 residues. The V end lost 0 bases, the J end lost 5 bases, and 14 bases lay between the germline ends. The CDR3 DNA follows: TGTGCCAGCAGCGTAGGTTGGGCCACCTTATATGGCTACACCTTC. Its translation: CASSVGWATLYGYTF.

The CDR3 spells CASSQDLNYGYTF. The CDR3 region has the DNA TGCGCCAGCAGCCAAGATCTAAACTATGGCTACACCTTC. The chain has TRBV4-3 and TRBJ1-2; D gene uncertain. V was pared by 0 bases and J by 2 bases, with 4 bases between. The CDR3 sequence is 13 residues long. The germline V gene encodes CDR1 LGHNA and CDR2 YSLEER.

This clone was seen a handful of times. Being one base from a much bigger clone, this may be a read error. The rearrangement links TRBV9 to TRBJ2-2, with a weak D call TRBD1 (6 bases). Germline V gene data show CDR1 as SGDLS and CDR2 as YYNGEE. The CDR3 length is 14 residues. V was clipped by 5 bases and J by 1 base, with 9 bases between them. The CDR3 sequence: CASRETGNTGELFF. The CDR3 region has the DNA TGTGCCAGCAGGGAGACAGGGAACACCGGGGAGCTGTTTTTT.

The V and J genes are TRBV4-3 and TRBJ1-1, with no clear D. V dropped 1 base and J dropped 11 bases, with 17 bases sitting between them. CDR1 is LGHNA, CDR2 YSLEER, per germline. The CDR3 loop spans 14 amino acids. CDR3 coding DNA: TGCGCCAGCAGCCAAGTCCGTAATTGGGGAAACGCTTTCTTT. Translation: CASSQVRNWGNAFF.

This rearrangement joins TRBV29-1 to TRBJ2-5; weak D call: TRBD1 (5 bases). Per germline, CDR1 SQVTM and CDR2 ANQGSEA. Trimming stripped 3 bases from V and 5 bases from J, with 7 bases between. The CDR3 consists of 11 residues. The CDR3 protein is CSVESGETQYF. The CDR3 DNA reads TGCAGCGTTGAGTCAGGGGAGACCCAGTACTTC. Full variable domain (missing parts from reference TRBV29-1 and TRBJ2-5): SAVISQKPSRDICQRGTSLTIQCQVDSQVTMMFWYRQQPGQSLTLIATANQGSEATYESGFVIDKFPISRPNLTFSTLTVSNMSPEDSSIYLCSVESGETQYFGPGTRLLVL.

In DNA, the CDR3 is TGCAGCGTTGGCGGCGGACCCCCCCTAGATGAGCAGTTCTTC. Translating gives CSVGGGPPLDEQFF. The J gene is TRBJ2-1, the V gene TRBV29-1; D unclear. The CDR3 is 14 residues long. The germline V gene encodes CDR1 SQVTM and CDR2 ANQGSEA. The ends were cut back, 4 bases at V and 8 bases at J, with 18 bases in the middle.

This sequence joins TRBV30 and TRBJ2-3, with TRBD2 matching 9 bases. The CDR3 totals 15 residues. From germline, CDR1 is GTSNPN and CDR2 SVGIG (reference sequence). Losses at the gene ends were 7 bases for V and 2 bases for J; bases not matched to a gene: 10. The CDR3 sequence: CAFYSGGDPTDTQYF. The CDR3 DNA reads as TGTGCCTTCTATAGCGGGGGAGACCCCACAGATACGCAGTATTTT.

The gene calls are TRBV5-1 and TRBJ2-2; D is perhaps TRBD2 (5 bases). The CDR3 is 14 amino acids. Trimming pared 4 bases from V and 4 bases from J, leaving 11 bases between. Germline assignment: CDR1 SGHRS and CDR2 YFSETQ. CDR3 DNA sequence: TGCGCCAGCAGCCCCGGACTTACCACCGGGGAGCTGTTTTTT. This sequence encodes CASSPGLTTGELFF.

This sequence joins TRBV9 and TRBJ1-1; TRBD1 agrees at 9 bases. CDR3 length: 17 amino acids. The germline CDR1 and CDR2 sequences are SGDLS and YYNGEE. V dropped 6 bases and J dropped 4; count of bases not matched to a gene: 16. The DNA for the CDR3 is TGTGCCAGCACCCACAATCCCGGGACAGGGCTATCCACTGAAGCTTTCTTT. As protein: CASTHNPGTGLSTEAFF. Complete variable domain (other parts from reference TRBV9 and TRBJ1-1): DSGVTQTPKHLITATGQRVTLRCSPRSGDLSVYWYQQSLDQGLQFLIQYYNGEERAKGNILERFSAQQFPDLHSELNLSSLELGDSALYFCASTHNPGTGLSTEAFFGQGTRLTVV.

The chain links TRBV19 to TRBJ1-2, with D unresolved. The CDR3 contains 13 residues. Germline values: CDR1 LNHDA, CDR2 SQIVND (reference sequence). V dropped 5 bases and J dropped 7 bases, with 14 bases sitting between them. The CDR3 sequence: CASSLLIGGGYTF. The CDR3 DNA is TGTGCCAGTAGTCTCTTGATTGGTGGTGGCTACACCTTC.

The chain joins TRBV7-2 to TRBJ2-5; the D gene is possibly TRBD1 (5 bases). The germline gives CDR1 SGHTA, CDR2 FQGNSA. The CDR3 runs 15 residues. With 2 bases removed from V and 5 bases from J, the gap between germline ends came to 15 bases. The CDR3 DNA is TGTGCCAGCAGCTTAATTCCAGGGTCGGTGGAGACCCAGTACTTC. This translates into CASSLIPGSVETQYF.

This chain connects TRBV6-5 to TRBJ1-5; 8 bases line up with TRBD1. The CDR3 consists of 13 residues. Germline V CDR1 and CDR2: MNHEY, SVGAGI. V lost 8 bases and J lost 2; bases outside the gene matches: 2. The CDR3 region has the DNA TGTGCCAGCGGGACAGGAGGCAATCAGCCCCAGCATTTT. The encoded protein is CASGTGGNQPQHF.